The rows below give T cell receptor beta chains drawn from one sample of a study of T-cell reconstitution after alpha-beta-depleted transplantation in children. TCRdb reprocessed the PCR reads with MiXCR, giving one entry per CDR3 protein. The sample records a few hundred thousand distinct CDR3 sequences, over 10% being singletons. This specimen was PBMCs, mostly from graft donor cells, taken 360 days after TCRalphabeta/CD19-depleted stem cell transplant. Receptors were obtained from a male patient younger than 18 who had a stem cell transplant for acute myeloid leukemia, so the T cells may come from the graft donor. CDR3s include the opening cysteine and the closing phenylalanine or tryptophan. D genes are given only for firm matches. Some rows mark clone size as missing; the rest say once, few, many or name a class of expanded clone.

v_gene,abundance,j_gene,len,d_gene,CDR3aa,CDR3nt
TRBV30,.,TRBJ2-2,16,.,CAWRGLGSAATGELFF,TGTGCCTGGAGAGGGCTTGGGTCAGCGGCCACCGGGGAGCTGTTTTTT
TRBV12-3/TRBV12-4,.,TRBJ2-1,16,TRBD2,CASSLILGGGPNEQFF,TGTGCCAGCAGTTTGATTCTGGGGGGAGGGCCGAATGAGCAGTTCTTC
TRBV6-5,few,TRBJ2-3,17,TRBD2,CASSYSLTSGRSDTQYF,TGTGCCAGCAGTTACTCCCTTACTAGCGGGAGGTCAGATACGCAGTATTTT
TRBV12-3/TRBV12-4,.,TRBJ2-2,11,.,CASSLNPELFF,TGTGCCAGCAGTTTAAATCCGGAGCTGTTTTTT
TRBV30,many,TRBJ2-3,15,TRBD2,CAWSAGTSGANTQYF,TGTGCCTGGAGCGCCGGGACTAGCGGGGCAAATACGCAGTATTTT
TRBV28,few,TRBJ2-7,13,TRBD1,CASSSGQPYEQYF,TGTGCCAGCAGTTCGGGACAGCCTTACGAGCAGTACTTC
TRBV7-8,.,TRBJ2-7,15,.,CASSLMNSQSYEQYF,TGTGCCAGCAGCTTAATGAACTCCCAGTCCTACGAGCAGTACTTC
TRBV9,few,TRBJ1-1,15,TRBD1,CASSVLDRVNTEAFF,TGTGCCAGCAGCGTACTGGACAGGGTGAACACTGAAGCTTTCTTT
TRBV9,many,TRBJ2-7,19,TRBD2,CASSVAASGTSGRFYEQYF,TGTGCCAGCAGCGTAGCCGCGTCGGGGACTAGCGGGAGGTTTTACGAGCAGTACTTC
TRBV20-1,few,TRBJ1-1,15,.,CSAREGRALGTEAFF,TGCAGTGCTAGAGAGGGGCGGGCCCTGGGCACTGAAGCTTTCTTT
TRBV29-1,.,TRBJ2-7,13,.,CSVESGVKDEQYF,TGCAGCGTTGAATCAGGGGTAAAGGACGAGCAGTACTTC
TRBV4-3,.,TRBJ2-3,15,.,CASSQDGAGGDTQYF,TGCGCCAGCAGCCAAGATGGGGCGGGCGGCGATACGCAGTATTTT
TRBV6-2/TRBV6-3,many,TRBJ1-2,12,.,CASSRAVGGYTF,TGTGCCAGCAGTAGGGCGGTTGGTGGCTACACCTTC
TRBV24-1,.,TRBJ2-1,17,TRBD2,CATSEPFRGERRNEQFF,TGTGCCACCAGTGAACCTTTCCGGGGGGAGCGACGCAATGAGCAGTTCTTC
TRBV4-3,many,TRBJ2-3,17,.,CASSQGVEGDGTDTQYF,TGCGCCAGCAGCCAAGGGGTAGAAGGGGATGGGACAGATACGCAGTATTTT
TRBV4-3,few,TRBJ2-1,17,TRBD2,CASSQDGELADYNEQFF,TGCGCCAGCAGCCAAGATGGAGAACTAGCGGATTACAATGAGCAGTTCTTC
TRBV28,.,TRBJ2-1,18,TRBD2,CASSTHRVAGHSYNEQFF,TGTGCCAGCAGTACCCACAGAGTAGCGGGACACTCGTACAATGAGCAGTTCTTC
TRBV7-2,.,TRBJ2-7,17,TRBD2,CASSFPLKGLADYEQYF,TGTGCCAGCAGCTTCCCCTTAAAGGGACTAGCGGATTACGAGCAGTACTTC
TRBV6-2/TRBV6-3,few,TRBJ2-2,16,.,CASSYPLGTHTGELFF,TGTGCCAGCAGTTACCCGCTAGGGACTCACACCGGGGAGCTGTTTTTT
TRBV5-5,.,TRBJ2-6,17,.,CASSLSGGSSGANVLTF,TGTGCCAGCAGCTTGTCGGGGGGCAGCTCTGGGGCCAACGTCCTGACTTTC
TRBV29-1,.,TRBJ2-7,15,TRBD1,CSVRPGTGIPYEQYF,TGCAGCGTTCGTCCCGGGACAGGGATACCTTACGAGCAGTACTTC
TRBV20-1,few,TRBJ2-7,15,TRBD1,CSARDWDRDYYEQYF,TGCAGTGCTAGAGATTGGGACAGGGATTACTACGAGCAGTACTTC
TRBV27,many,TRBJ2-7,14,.,CASSSWGVSYEQYF,TGTGCCAGCAGTTCCTGGGGGGTCTCCTACGAGCAGTACTTC
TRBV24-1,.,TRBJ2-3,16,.,CATSDLDGTAWDTQYF,TGTGCCACCAGTGATTTGGATGGGACCGCCTGGGATACGCAGTATTTT
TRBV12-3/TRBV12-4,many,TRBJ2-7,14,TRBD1,CASSFGTGLHEQYF,TGTGCCAGCAGTTTTGGGACAGGGCTCCACGAGCAGTACTTC
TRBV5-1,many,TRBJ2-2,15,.,CASSLDGRNTGELFF,TGCGCCAGCAGCTTGGACGGCAGGAACACCGGGGAGCTGTTTTTT
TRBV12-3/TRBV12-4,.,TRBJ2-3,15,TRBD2,CASSPAGLAQDTQYF,TGTGCCAGCAGCCCGGCGGGACTAGCACAGGATACGCAGTATTTT
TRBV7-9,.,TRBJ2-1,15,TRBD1,CAIPAGTVDHNEQFF,TGTGCCATCCCTGCCGGGACAGTCGACCACAATGAGCAGTTCTTC
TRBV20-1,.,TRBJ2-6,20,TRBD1,CSASLAPSRDRYSGANVLTF,TGCAGTGCTAGCCTCGCCCCTTCCCGGGACAGATACTCTGGGGCCAACGTCCTGACTTTC
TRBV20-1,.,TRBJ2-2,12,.,CSAKQGPGELFF,TGCAGTGCTAAGCAGGGGCCCGGGGAGCTGTTTTTT
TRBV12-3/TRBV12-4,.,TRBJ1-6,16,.,CASSLVGGGKNSPLHF,TGTGCCAGCAGTTTAGTCGGCGGGGGAAAGAATTCACCCCTCCACTTT
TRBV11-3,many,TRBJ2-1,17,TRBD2,CASSSGTSGRFHNEQFF,TGTGCCAGCAGCTCAGGGACTAGCGGGAGGTTCCACAATGAGCAGTTCTTC
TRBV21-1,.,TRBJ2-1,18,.,CASSLEVGPKMDYNEQFF,TGTGCCAGCAGCTTAGAGGTGGGTCCCAAAATGGACTACAATGAGCAGTTCTTC
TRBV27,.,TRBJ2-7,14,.,CASSLRDTPYEQYF,TGTGCCAGCAGTTTACGGGACACCCCCTACGAGCAGTACTTC
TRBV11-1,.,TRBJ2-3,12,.,CASGFTGNTQYF,TGTGCCAGCGGCTTCACGGGAAATACGCAGTATTTT
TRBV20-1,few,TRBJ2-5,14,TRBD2,CSGRRLAGWETQYF,TGCAGTGGCAGACGACTAGCGGGGTGGGAGACCCAGTACTTC
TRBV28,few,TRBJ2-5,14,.,CASSPSVSAETQYF,TGTGCCAGCAGCCCCTCGGTTAGTGCGGAGACCCAGTACTTC